The source of this T cell receptor (beta chain) is a study of blood T cell repertoires in COVID-19. As for the study in general: Sample material is recorded as cDNA or gDNA derived from T cells, B-cell-depleted T cells, or PBMCs.

With 6 bases clipped from V and 4 bases from J, the junction kept 4 bases outside the gene matches. CDR1 and CDR2 (germline): LNHDA, SQIVND (reference sequence). CDR3 length: 14 amino acids. Participants reported their clinical history, and cohort assignment relied on those reports. Exposed volunteers were people who met a COVID-19 case within 2 weeks before study entry. Using immunoSEQ multiplex PCR, the repertoire was profiled, and TCRdb retains in-frame clones only, with some absent. The repertoire holds some 400,000 clones, with 90% to 95% as singletons. This clonotype was sampled from a woman aged 35 to 49 who had been exposed to COVID-19. The chain links TRBV19 to TRBJ2-7; 12 nucleotides match TRBD2. Sequenced input: PBMCs or T cells enriched from blood (not recorded which). CDR3 in amino acids: CASSPSGRGYEQYF. The DNA of the CDR3 is TGTGCCAGTAGCCCTAGCGGGAGGGGATACGAGCAGTACTTC.